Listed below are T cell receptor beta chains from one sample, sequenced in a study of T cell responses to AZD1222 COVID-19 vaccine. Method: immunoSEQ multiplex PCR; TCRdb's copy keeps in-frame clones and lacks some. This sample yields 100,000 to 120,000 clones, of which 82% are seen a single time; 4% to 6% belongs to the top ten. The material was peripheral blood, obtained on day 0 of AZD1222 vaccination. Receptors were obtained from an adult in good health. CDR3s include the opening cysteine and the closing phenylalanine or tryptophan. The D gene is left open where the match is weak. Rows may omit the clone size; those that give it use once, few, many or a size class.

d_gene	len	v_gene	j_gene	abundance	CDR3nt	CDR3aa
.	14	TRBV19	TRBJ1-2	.	TGTGCCAGTAGTGCGTCACAGGGCGGATATGGCTACACCTTC	CASSASQGGYGYTF
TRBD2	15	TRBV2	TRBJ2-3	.	TGTGCCAGCAGTGATCCCGGGGGGGCGAAAGATACGCAGTATTTT	CASSDPGGAKDTQYF
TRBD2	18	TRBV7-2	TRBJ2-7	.	TGTGCCAGCAGCTTAGATTCTAGCGGGGGGGCGTGGTCCTACGAGCAGTACTTC	CASSLDSSGGAWSYEQYF
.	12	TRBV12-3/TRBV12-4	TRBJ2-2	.	TGTGCCAGCAGTTGGGGGATGACGGAGCTGTTTTTT	CASSWGMTELFF
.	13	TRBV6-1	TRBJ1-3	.	TGTGCCAGCAGTGAACTTCCGTTTAACACCATATATTTT	CASSELPFNTIYF
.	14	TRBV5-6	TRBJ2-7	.	TGTGCCAGCAGCTCCGGGACCCCTTCCTACGAGCAGTACTTC	CASSSGTPSYEQYF
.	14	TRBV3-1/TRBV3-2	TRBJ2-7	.	TGTGCCAGCAGCCACTCGGTGGAGGCGGGCGAGCAGTACTTC	CASSHSVEAGEQYF
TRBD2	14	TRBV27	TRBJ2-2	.	TGTGCCAGCAAGCGACTAGCGGGGTCGGGGGAGCTGTTTTTT	CASKRLAGSGELFF
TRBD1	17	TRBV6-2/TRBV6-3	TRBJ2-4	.	TGTGCCAGCAGTTACTCCACAGGGGGCCTGGCCAAAAACATTCAGTACTTC	CASSYSTGGLAKNIQYF
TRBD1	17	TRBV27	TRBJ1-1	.	TGTGCCAGCAGTTTACTGCGCACCGGGACAGGGCTCACTGAAGCTTTCTTT	CASSLLRTGTGLTEAFF
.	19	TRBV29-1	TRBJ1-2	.	TGCAGCGTTGAAGATCTTCTCTTGAGGTCGCAACTCCCTAACTATGGCTACACCTTC	CSVEDLLLRSQLPNYGYTF
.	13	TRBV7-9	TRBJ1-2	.	TGTGCCAGCAGCCCCCCTTTGACGGAAGGCTACACCTTC	CASSPPLTEGYTF
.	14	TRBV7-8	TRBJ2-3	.	TGTGCCAGCAGCTCCGGAGTCGGTTTCGATACGCAGTATTTT	CASSSGVGFDTQYF
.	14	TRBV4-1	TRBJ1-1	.	TGCGCCAGCAGTCGTAGACAGGTGAACACTGAAGCTTTCTTT	CASSRRQVNTEAFF
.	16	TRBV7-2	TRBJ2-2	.	TGTGCCAGCAGCTCCCCCGGTCCCGGGAACACCGGGGAGCTGTTTTTT	CASSSPGPGNTGELFF
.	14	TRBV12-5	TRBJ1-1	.	TGTGCTAGTGGTTTGGTTAACAGTTACCCTGAAGCTTTCTTT	CASGLVNSYPEAFF
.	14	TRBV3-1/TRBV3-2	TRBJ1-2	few	TGTGCCAGCAGCCAGGACCGTCCGTGGGATGGCTACACCTTC	CASSQDRPWDGYTF
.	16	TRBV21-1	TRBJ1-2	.	TGTGCCAGCAGTACAGCCCCGGACACGGGGAAGTATGGCTACACCTTC	CASSTAPDTGKYGYTF
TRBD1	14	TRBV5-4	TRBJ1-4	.	TGTGCCAGCAGCCCGGGACAGGGACTTGAAAAACTGTTTTTT	CASSPGQGLEKLFF
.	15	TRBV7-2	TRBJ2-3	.	TGTGCCAGCAGCTTAGTCGGGTCTAGCACAGATACGCAGTATTTT	CASSLVGSSTDTQYF
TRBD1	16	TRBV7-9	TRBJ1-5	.	TGTGCCAGCAGCTCAGGACAGGGGGGGCGCAATCAGCCCCAGCATTTT	CASSSGQGGRNQPQHF
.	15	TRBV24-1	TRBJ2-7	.	TGTGCCACCAGTGATTTCGAACAGGGGAGGCACGAGCAGTACTTC	CATSDFEQGRHEQYF
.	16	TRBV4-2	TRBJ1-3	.	TGTGCCAGCAGCCAATCAACGGGGTCCTCTGGAAACACCATATATTTT	CASSQSTGSSGNTIYF
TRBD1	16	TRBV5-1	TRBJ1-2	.	TGCGCCAGCAGCTTCACGGGACAGGCGAGGGGAGATGGCTACACCTTC	CASSFTGQARGDGYTF
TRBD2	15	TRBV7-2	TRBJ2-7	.	TGTGCCAGCAGCTTACGGGGGGGCACAATCTACGAGCAGTACTTC	CASSLRGGTIYEQYF
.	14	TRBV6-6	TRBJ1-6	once	TGTGCCAGCAGACTCGACAGGCTTAATTCACCCCTCCACTTT	CASRLDRLNSPLHF
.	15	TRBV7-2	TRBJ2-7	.	TGTGCCAGCAGCTTAGTTGCAGTTCTCTCCTACGAGCAGTACTTC	CASSLVAVLSYEQYF
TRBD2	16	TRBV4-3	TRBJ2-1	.	TGCGCCAGCAGCCAAGCCGGAGGGAGCGGGGGTTTTGAGCAGTTCTTC	CASSQAGGSGGFEQFF
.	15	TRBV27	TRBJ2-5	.	TGTGCCAGCAGTTTATTCTACGGGGGTCAAGAGACCCAGTACTTC	CASSLFYGGQETQYF
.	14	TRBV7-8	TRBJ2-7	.	TGTGCCAGCAGCTTAGCGCTCTACGGGTACGAGCAGTACTTC	CASSLALYGYEQYF
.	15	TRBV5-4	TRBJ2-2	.	TGTGCCAGCAGCTTGAGGGGTACGACCACCGGGGAGCTGTTTTTT	CASSLRGTTTGELFF
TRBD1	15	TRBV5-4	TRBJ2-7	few	TGTGCCAGCAGCTTGCCAGGGGGCAGGTCCTACGAGCAGTACTTC	CASSLPGGRSYEQYF
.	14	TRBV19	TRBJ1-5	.	TGTGCCAGTAGTATCAGGGACACCTATCAGCCCCAGCATTTT	CASSIRDTYQPQHF
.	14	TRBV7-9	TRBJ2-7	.	TGTGCCAGCGGTCGCCAGGGGCAATTCTACGAGCAGTACTTC	CASGRQGQFYEQYF
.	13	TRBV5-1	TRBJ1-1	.	TGCGCCAGCAGCTTCTTAGAGAACACTGAAGCTTTCTTT	CASSFLENTEAFF
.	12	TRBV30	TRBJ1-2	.	TGTGCCTGGAGTGACAGTAACTATGGCTACACCTTC	CAWSDSNYGYTF
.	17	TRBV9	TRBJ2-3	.	TGTGCCAGCAGTCCCCTCGGGGGGCTAACTAGCACAGATACGCAGTATTTT	CASSPLGGLTSTDTQYF
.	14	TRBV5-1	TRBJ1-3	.	TGCGCCAGCAGCTTAACTCTCTCTGGAAACACCATATATTTT	CASSLTLSGNTIYF
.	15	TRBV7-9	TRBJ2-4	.	TGTGCCAGCAGCCCCGCTAGGGGAGCCAAAAACATTCAGTACTTC	CASSPARGAKNIQYF
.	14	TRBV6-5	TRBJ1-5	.	TGTGCCAGCAGTTGGTTAGAAGGCAATCAGCCCCAGCATTTT	CASSWLEGNQPQHF
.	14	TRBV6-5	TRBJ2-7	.	TGTGCCAGCCTATCAGGAGAAGAGTACAACGAGCAGTACTTC	CASLSGEEYNEQYF
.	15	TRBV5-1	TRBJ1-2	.	TGCGCCAGCAGCCCGGGGAGGGGAGGGGTGAATGGCTACACCTTC	CASSPGRGGVNGYTF
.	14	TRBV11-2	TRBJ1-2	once	TGTGCCAGCAGCTTAGTAGCGGGGCGGGTAGGCTACACCTTC	CASSLVAGRVGYTF
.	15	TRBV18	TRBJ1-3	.	TGTGCCAGCTCACCATCAGTGAGCTCTGGAAACACCATATATTTT	CASSPSVSSGNTIYF
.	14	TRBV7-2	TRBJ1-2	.	TGTGCCAGCAGCTTAGGTCATGCGGACTATGGCTACACCTTC	CASSLGHADYGYTF
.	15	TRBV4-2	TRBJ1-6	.	TGTGCCAGCAGCCAAGATGGGGCAGGGGATTCACCCCTCCACTTT	CASSQDGAGDSPLHF
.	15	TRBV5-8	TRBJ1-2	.	TGTGCCAGCAGCTTGGAAGGGTATCGGCGGTATGGCTACACCTTC	CASSLEGYRRYGYTF
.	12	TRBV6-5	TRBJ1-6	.	TGTGCCAGCAGCTGGGGGGGTCTCATGTCGGGCTTT	CASSWGGLMSGF
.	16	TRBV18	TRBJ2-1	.	TGTGCCAGCTCACCATACGCAGAAAGCTCCTACAATGAGCAGTTCTTC	CASSPYAESSYNEQFF
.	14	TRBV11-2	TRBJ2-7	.	TGTGCCAGCAGCTCCACAAAAAAGTGGGGGGAGCAGTACTTC	CASSSTKKWGEQYF
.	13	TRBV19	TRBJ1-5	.	TGTGCCAGTAGCACAGCGAGGGATCAGCCCCAGCATTTT	CASSTARDQPQHF
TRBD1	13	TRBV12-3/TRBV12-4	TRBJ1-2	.	TGTGCCAGCAGACCGGGACAGGGACATGGCTACACCTTC	CASRPGQGHGYTF
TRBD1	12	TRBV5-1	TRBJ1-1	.	TGCGCCAGCAGCTACGACAGGGGGGAAGCTTTCTTT	CASSYDRGEAFF
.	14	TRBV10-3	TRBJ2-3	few	TGTGCCATCAGCGCGGTGGGTGGCACAGATACGCAGTATTTT	CAISAVGGTDTQYF
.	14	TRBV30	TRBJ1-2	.	TGTGCCTGGACGCGGACTTCCACTAACTATGGCTACACCTTC	CAWTRTSTNYGYTF
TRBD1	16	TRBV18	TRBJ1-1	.	TGTGCCAGCTCACAGGGACAGGGGGATTTGAACACTGAAGCTTTCTTT	CASSQGQGDLNTEAFF
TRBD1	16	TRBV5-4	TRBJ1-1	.	TGTGCCAGCAGCGCGCCGGGACAGGGGATGAACACTGAAGCTTTCTTT	CASSAPGQGMNTEAFF
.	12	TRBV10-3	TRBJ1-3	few	TGTGCCATAGCTAACTCTGGAAACACCATATATTTT	CAIANSGNTIYF
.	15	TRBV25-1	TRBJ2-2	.	TGTGCCAGCAGTGAAGCATTGATGGGTTCCGGGGAGCTGTTTTTT	CASSEALMGSGELFF
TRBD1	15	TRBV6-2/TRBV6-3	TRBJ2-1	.	TGTGCCAGCAGTTACGGACAGGTCTCCGTGAATGAGCAGTTCTTC	CASSYGQVSVNEQFF